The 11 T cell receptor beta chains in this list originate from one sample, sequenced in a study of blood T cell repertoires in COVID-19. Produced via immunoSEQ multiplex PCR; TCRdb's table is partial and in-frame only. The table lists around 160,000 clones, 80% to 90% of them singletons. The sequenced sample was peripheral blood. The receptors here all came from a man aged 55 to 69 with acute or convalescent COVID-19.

DNA of the CDR3: TGTGCCAGTAGTAACCCCGGGGCTAACTATGGCTACACCTTC. It yields the protein CASSNPGANYGYTF. The chain combines TRBV19 with TRBJ1-2; D unresolved. Trimming shortened V by 4 bases and J by 0 bases, and 9 bases separated the two germline ends. The CDR3 has 14 amino acids. Per germline, CDR1 LNHDA and CDR2 SQIVND (reference sequence).

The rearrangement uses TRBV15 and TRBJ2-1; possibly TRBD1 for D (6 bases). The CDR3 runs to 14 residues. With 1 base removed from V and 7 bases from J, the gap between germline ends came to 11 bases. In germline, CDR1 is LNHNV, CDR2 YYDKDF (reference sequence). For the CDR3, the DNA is TGTGCCACCAGCAGAGTACAGGGATGGAATGAGCAGTTCTTC. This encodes CATSRVQGWNEQFF. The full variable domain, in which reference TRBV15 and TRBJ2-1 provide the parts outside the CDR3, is DAMVIQNPRYQVTQFGKPVTLSCSQTLNHNVMYWYQQKSSQAPKLLFHYYDKDFNNEADTPDNFQSRRPNTSFCFLDIRSPGLGDTAMYLCATSRVQGWNEQFFGPGTRLTVL.

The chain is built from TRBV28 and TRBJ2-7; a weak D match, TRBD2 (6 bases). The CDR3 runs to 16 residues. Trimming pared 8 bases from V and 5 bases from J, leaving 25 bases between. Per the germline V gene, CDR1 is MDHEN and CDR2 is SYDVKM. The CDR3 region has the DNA TGTGCCAGCCAGCGCGGAGGGAGCCCCAGCCTCGACGAGCAGTACTTC. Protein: CASQRGGSPSLDEQYF.

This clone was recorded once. The CDR3 loop reads CASRAHLAVFYNEQFF. CDR3 bases: TGTGCCAGCCGCGCCCATCTAGCGGTCTTTTACAATGAGCAGTTCTTC. The rearrangement links TRBV11-2 to TRBJ2-1; 7 bases fit TRBD2. The CDR3 sequence is 16 residues long. Looked up from germline, CDR1 is SGHAT and CDR2 is FQNNGV. Trimming cost V 8 bases and J 4 bases; bases outside gene matches: 14.

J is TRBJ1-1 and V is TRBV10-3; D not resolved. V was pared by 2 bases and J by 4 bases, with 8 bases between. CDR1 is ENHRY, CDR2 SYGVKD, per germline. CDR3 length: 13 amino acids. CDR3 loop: CAISETAVTEAFF. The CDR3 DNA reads TGTGCCATCAGTGAGACGGCGGTCACTGAAGCTTTCTTT.

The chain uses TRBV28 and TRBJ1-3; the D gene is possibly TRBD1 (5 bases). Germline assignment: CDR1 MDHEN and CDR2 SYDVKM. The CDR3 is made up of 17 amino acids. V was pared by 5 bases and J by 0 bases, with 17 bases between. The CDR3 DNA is TGTGCCAGCAGTGCCCCCCGGGGGGTCCGCTCTGGAAACACCATATATTTT. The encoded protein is CASSAPRGVRSGNTIYF.

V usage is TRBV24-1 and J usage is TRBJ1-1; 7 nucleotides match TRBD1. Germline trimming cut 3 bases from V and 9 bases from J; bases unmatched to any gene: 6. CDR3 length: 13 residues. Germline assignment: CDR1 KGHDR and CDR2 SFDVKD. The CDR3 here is CATSDMTGFKAFF. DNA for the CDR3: TGTGCCACCAGTGATATGACAGGGTTCAAAGCTTTCTTT.

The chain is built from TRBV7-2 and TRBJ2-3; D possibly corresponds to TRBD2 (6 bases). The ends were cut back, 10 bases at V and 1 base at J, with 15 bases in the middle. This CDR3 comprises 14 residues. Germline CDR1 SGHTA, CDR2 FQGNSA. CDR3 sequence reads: CATSPGSRTDTQYF. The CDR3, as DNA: TGTGCCACCTCCCCCGGGAGCCGCACAGATACGCAGTATTTT. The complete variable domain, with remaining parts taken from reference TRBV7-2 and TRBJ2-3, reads GAGVSQSPSNKVTEKGKDVELRCDPISGHTALYWYRQSLGQGLEFLIYFQGNSAPDKSGLPSDRFSAERTGGSVSTLTIQRTQQEDSAVYLCATSPGSRTDTQYFGPGTRLTVL.

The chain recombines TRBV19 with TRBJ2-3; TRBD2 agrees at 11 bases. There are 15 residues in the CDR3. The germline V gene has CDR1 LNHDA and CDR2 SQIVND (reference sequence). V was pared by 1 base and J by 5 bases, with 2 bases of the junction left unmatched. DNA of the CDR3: TGTGCCAGTAGTATAGTGGGGACTAGCGGAGATACGCAGTATTTT. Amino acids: CASSIVGTSGDTQYF.

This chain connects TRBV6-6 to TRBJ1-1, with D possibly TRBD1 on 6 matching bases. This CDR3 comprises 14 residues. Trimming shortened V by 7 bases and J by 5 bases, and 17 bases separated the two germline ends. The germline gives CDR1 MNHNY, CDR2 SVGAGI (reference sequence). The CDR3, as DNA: TGTGCCAGCATCGCATGGGGCAGGGGTACTGAAGCTTTCTTT. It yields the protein CASIAWGRGTEAFF.

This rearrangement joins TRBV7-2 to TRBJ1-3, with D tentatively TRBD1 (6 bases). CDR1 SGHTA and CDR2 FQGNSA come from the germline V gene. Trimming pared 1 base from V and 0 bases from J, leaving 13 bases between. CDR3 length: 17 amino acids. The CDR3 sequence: CASSLGPDRPSGNTIYF. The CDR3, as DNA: TGTGCCAGCAGCTTAGGACCCGACAGGCCCTCTGGAAACACCATATATTTT.